This T cell receptor (beta chain) was retrieved from a study of T cells in Graves' hyperthyroidism and ophthalmopathy. Trimming removed 4 bases from V and 5 bases from J; junction bases left unmatched: 4. This CDR3 is built from 14 residues. Study-level findings and limits: Ophthalmopathy stood apart from stable hyperthyroidism in a 13 V-J model.

Comment on this clonotype: Its target is unknown.

TCR beta CDR3 region amplification was performed from RNA transcripts. The HTBI set primed first-round TCR CDR3 RT-PCR. In TCRdb, the multiplex PCR reads were re-called with MiXCR into one record per CDR3 protein. Among hundreds of thousands of distinct CDR3 sequences listed, 16% were seen once. Stable hyperthyroidism: no ophthalmopathy progression over 18 months of follow-up. Clinical symptoms, serum thyroxine and TRAb, thyroid ultrasound and orbital computed tomography together formed the diagnostic basis. PBMCs were derived from roughly 9.6 ml fresh peripheral blood. This receptor was taken from a woman aged 18-29 years with Graves' hyperthyroidism. The sequenced sample was blood. J is TRBJ1-1 and V is TRBV12-3 or TRBV12-4, with TRBD1 matching 10 bases. The CDR3: CASSWGTGVTEAFF. The DNA for the CDR3 is TGTGCCAGCAGTTGGGGGACAGGGGTTACTGAAGCTTTCTTT.